The clone carrying this TCR beta chain was observed many times. Using its own MiXCR run on the 5' RACE reads, TCRdb lists one record per CDR3 protein. The repertoire includes 35,000 to 55,000 distinct CDR3 sequences, approximately 6.3% of them detected once, and 14% to 15% sits in the top ten. The data were taken from a study of T cells after yellow fever vaccination. The overall study: Where fractions had low cell numbers, libraries were prepared from them with the SMART-Seq v4 Ultra Low Input RNA kit.

Study-wide results and limits: Post-booster repertoires again held most primary-vaccination clones (approximately 96% CD4, just under 90% CD8).

V lost 4 bases to trimming and J lost 4 bases, with 14 bases between them. Germline-derived CDR1 and CDR2 are LNHDA and SQIVND (reference sequence). The CDR3 contains 15 residues. The source is a man aged 25-45 years who received the YFV17D yellow fever vaccine. Sequences were derived from CD8+ T cells not binding an NS4B(214-222) dextramer, sorted from PBMCs, sampled 45 days after the yellow fever booster vaccination. The chain carries TRBV19 and TRBJ2-1; D may be TRBD2 (5 bases). The DNA for the CDR3 is TGTGCCAGTAGTACCCCCTTACTAGGGTACAATGAGCAGTTCTTC. Its translation is CASSTPLLGYNEQFF.